These 30 T cell receptor beta chains were sequenced from one sample in a study of T cells after posttransplantation cyclophosphamide. Generated by immunoSEQ multiplex PCR, the TCRdb table keeps only in-frame clones and is missing some. This table holds more than 20,000 clones, roughly two thirds found once. What was sequenced was memory CD4+ T cells sorted from PBMCs. These receptors were collected from a woman aged 60 to 75 in good health, CMV-negative, and a related stem cell transplant donor.

V usage is TRBV7-8 and J usage is TRBJ2-1; D is ambiguous. Germline V lookup: CDR1 SGHVS, CDR2 FQNEAQ. This CDR3 spans 12 amino acids. The germline V and J ends were trimmed by 5 bases and 9 bases, with 11 bases remaining between them. In DNA, the CDR3 is TGTGCCAGCAGCAACCATGGCGGTGAGCAGTTCTTC. Protein product: CASSNHGGEQFF.

The rearrangement uses TRBV2 and TRBJ2-5; 8 nucleotides line up with TRBD1. V lost 5 bases, J lost 5 bases, and 10 bases stayed unmatched. The CDR3 runs 15 residues. From germline, CDR1 is SNHLY and CDR2 FYNNEI. The CDR3 sequence is CASSRSQGAFETQYF. As DNA, the CDR3 is TGTGCCAGCAGTAGGAGCCAGGGGGCGTTCGAGACCCAGTACTTC. The complete variable domain, with remaining parts taken from reference TRBV2 and TRBJ2-5, reads EPEVTQTPSHQVTQMGQEVILRCVPISNHLYFYWYRQILGQKVEFLVSFYNNEISEKSEIFDDQFSVERPDGSNFTLKIRSTKLEDSAMYFCASSRSQGAFETQYFGPGTRLLVL.

The chain links TRBV5-1 to TRBJ2-1, with 7 bases matching TRBD2. The V segment lost 3 bases and the J segment 3 bases; nucleotides outside the gene matches: 6. The length of the CDR3 is 15 residues. Per the germline V gene, CDR1 is SGHRS and CDR2 is YFSETQ. DNA for the CDR3: TGCGCCAGCAGCTCCGTTGTAGCGGGCTACAATGAGCAGTTCTTC. Its translation: CASSSVVAGYNEQFF. Using reference TRBV5-1 and TRBJ2-1 for the parts outside the CDR3, the full variable domain is KAGVTQTPRYLIKTRGQQVTLSCSPISGHRSVSWYQQTPGQGLQFLFEYFSETQRNKGNFPGRFSGRQFSNSRSEMNVSTLELGDSALYLCASSSVVAGYNEQFFGPGTRLTVL.

This clone was seen a few times. The rearrangement links TRBV5-5 to TRBJ1-3, with TRBD1 as a possible D gene (6 bases). V shed 0 bases and J shed 0 bases, with 10 bases lying between them. There are 16 residues in the CDR3. Germline lookup yields CDR1 SGHKS and CDR2 YYEKEE (reference sequence). The CDR3 protein is CASSLATGNSGNTIYF. The CDR3 DNA sequence: TGTGCCAGCAGCTTGGCCACAGGGAACTCTGGAAACACCATATATTTT.

This clone was observed a few times. The gene calls are TRBV6-1 and TRBJ1-2, with D uncertain. The CDR3 extends over 13 amino acids. V gave up 3 bases and J gave up 2 bases, with 7 bases separating them. Germline V lookup: CDR1 MNHNS, CDR2 SASEGT. CDR3 amino acids: CASSESGNYGYTF. The CDR3 DNA reads as TGTGCCAGCAGTGAGTCGGGGAACTATGGCTACACCTTC.

This rearrangement joins TRBV6-5 to TRBJ2-5, with 8 bases lining up with TRBD1. The germline gives CDR1 MNHEY, CDR2 SVGAGI. V dropped 6 bases and J dropped 2; count of bases not matched to a gene: 2. This CDR3 spans 13 amino acids. The CDR3, as DNA: TGTGCCAGCAGCCGGGACAGGCAAGAGACCCAGTACTTC. This translates into CASSRDRQETQYF.

This sequence joins TRBV7-3 and TRBJ2-2, with D possibly matching TRBD2 (6 bases). V lost 4 bases, J lost 7 bases, and 16 bases lay in between. Germline V lookup: CDR1 SGHTA, CDR2 FQGTGA. This CDR3 comprises 15 residues. CDR3 coding DNA: TGTGCCAGCAGCTCGTCGGGGGTCCGGGGCGGGGAGCTGTTTTTT. Its protein product is CASSSSGVRGGELFF.

The V call is TRBV6-6, the J call TRBJ2-6, with D possibly being TRBD2 (5 bases). CDR3 size: 16 residues. Germline lookup yields CDR1 MNHNY and CDR2 SVGAGI (reference sequence). V gave up 7 bases and J gave up 3 bases, with 16 bases separating them. CDR3 coding DNA: TGTGCCAGCACCGTGCTTGGGAGCTTTGGGGCCAACGTCCTGACTTTC. The encoded protein is CASTVLGSFGANVLTF.

The chain uses TRBV6-5 and TRBJ1-2, with TRBD1 matching over 7 bases. Germline V gene data show CDR1 as MNHEY and CDR2 as SVGAGI. CDR3 length: 15 residues. V was clipped by 2 bases and J by 5 bases; unmatched bases: 8. In nucleotides, the CDR3 is TGTGCCAGCAGTTACAGCTCAGGGGGAGGTTATGGCTACACCTTC. Translating it yields CASSYSSGGGYGYTF.

The V call is TRBV18, the J call TRBJ1-5, with D possibly TRBD1 on 5 matching bases. The CDR3 sequence is 15 residues long. Between the trimmed V and J ends, which lost 2 bases and 2 bases, there was a span of 10 bases. Per germline, CDR1 KGHSH and CDR2 LQKENI. The CDR3 region is CASSPRGGRNQPQHF. The CDR3, as DNA: TGTGCCAGCTCACCAAGGGGTGGTCGCAATCAGCCCCAGCATTTT.

V gene TRBV5-1 combines with J gene TRBJ2-3; 7 nucleotides match TRBD2. Germline assignment: CDR1 SGHRS and CDR2 YFSETQ. V gave up 4 bases and J gave up 6 bases; unmatched junction bases: 8. This CDR3 region has 14 residues. Here the CDR3 DNA reads TGCGCCAGCAGCCCGGGAGGCGTCGGGGATACGCAGTATTTT. Amino acids: CASSPGGVGDTQYF.

About this clone: Other DNA variants within this sample encode the same CDR3. The chain joins TRBV6-1 to TRBJ2-4; 12 bases agree with TRBD2. With 2 bases clipped from V and 1 base from J, the junction kept 12 bases outside the gene matches. The V gene's germline CDR1 is MNHNS and CDR2 SASEGT. The CDR3 has 20 amino acids. DNA for the CDR3: TGTGCCAGCAGTGAACCACTAGCGGGAGGATCTTCGGGGGCCAAAAACATTCAGTACTTC. It specifies CASSEPLAGGSSGAKNIQYF.

V is TRBV15 and J is TRBJ2-7; the D gene is possibly TRBD2 (8 bases). Germline CDR1 reads LNHNV; CDR2 reads YYDKDF (reference sequence). The CDR3 spans 16 residues. V lost 5 bases to trimming and J lost 4 bases, with 21 bases between them. In nucleotides, the CDR3 is TGTGCCACCAGCGGCCAAGCGGGGGCAGGGGGATACGAGCAGTACTTC. Its protein product is CATSGQAGAGGYEQYF.

J is TRBJ2-5 and V is TRBV5-5; TRBD1 matches at 12 bases. CDR3 length: 16 residues. The V segment lost 4 bases and the J segment 4 bases; nucleotides outside the gene matches: 8. The germline gives CDR1 SGHKS, CDR2 YYEKEE (reference sequence). Written as DNA, the CDR3 is TGTGCCAGCAGCCACTGGGGGACAGGGGGCGGAGAGACCCAGTACTTC. Its translation is CASSHWGTGGGETQYF.

This chain connects TRBV19 to TRBJ1-5; TRBD1 aligns across 10 bases. With 5 bases clipped from V and 6 bases from J, the junction kept 7 bases outside the gene matches. Per the germline V gene, CDR1 is LNHDA and CDR2 is SQIVND (reference sequence). The CDR3 is 15 residues long. CDR3: CASSLYWTGGQPQHF. CDR3 DNA sequence: TGTGCCAGTAGTCTCTACTGGACAGGGGGTCAGCCCCAGCATTTT.

The V and J genes are TRBV7-2 and TRBJ2-2; 8 nucleotides align to TRBD2. The CDR3 has 17 amino acids. V trimming: 5 bases; J trimming: 1 base; junction bases outside the gene matches: 9. CDR1 SGHTA and CDR2 FQGNSA come from the germline V gene. CDR3 region: CASSLPRLARNTGELFF. The DNA for the CDR3 is TGTGCCAGCAGCCTACCGCGACTAGCGAGGAACACCGGGGAGCTGTTTTTT.

The chain recombines TRBV7-9 with TRBJ1-1, with D unresolved. The CDR3 runs 13 residues. Germline-derived CDR1 and CDR2 are SEHNR and FQNEAQ (reference sequence). V was trimmed by 8 bases and J by 1 base, leaving 11 bases between them. The CDR3 sequence is CASSGGSNTEAFF. As DNA, the CDR3 is TGTGCCAGCTCGGGCGGGTCGAACACTGAAGCTTTCTTT.

Only a few counts were recorded for this clone. The rearrangement uses TRBV10-3 and TRBJ2-7, with TRBD1 as a possible D gene (6 bases). Germline CDR1 is ENHRY and CDR2 is SYGVKD. The CDR3 loop spans 18 amino acids. V was cut by 3 bases and J by 6 bases, with 27 bases left in between. The CDR3 nucleotides are TGTGCCATCAGTGACAGTAGGGACAACTCCTTTTCCCCTACCGAGCAGTACTTC. Protein product: CAISDSRDNSFSPTEQYF.

This chain joins TRBV5-4 and TRBJ2-2; perhaps TRBD2 as D (5 bases). Germline V gene lookup returns CDR1 SGHNT and CDR2 YYREEE (reference sequence). Trimming shortened V by 3 bases and J by 6 bases, and 12 bases separated the two germline ends. CDR3 size: 14 residues. CDR3 protein: CASSSPGLAGELFF. DNA for the CDR3: TGTGCCAGCAGCTCACCGGGGTTGGCCGGGGAGCTGTTTTTT.

The chain has TRBV9 and TRBJ2-7; tentatively, D is TRBD2 (6 bases). The germline CDR1 and CDR2 sequences are SGDLS and YYNGEE. The ends were cut back, 0 bases at V and 2 bases at J, with 15 bases in the middle. This CDR3 region has 16 residues. As DNA, the CDR3 is TGTGCCAGCAGCGTAGTGAAGCGGGCCTACCCCTACGAGCAGTACTTC. This codes for CASSVVKRAYPYEQYF.

The chain links TRBV21-1 to TRBJ2-1; TRBD2 is taken as the D call from the table, unchecked against the DNA. TRBV21-1 corresponds to a pseudogene. CDR3 length: 17 residues. CDR3 coding DNA: TGTGCCAGCAGCAAAGCGCTTGAGGGATCGAGGTACAATGAGCAGTTCTTC. Its protein product is CASSKALEGSRYNEQFF.

The table lists this clone with a few counts. The chain is built from TRBV6-1 and TRBJ1-5; D is undetermined. CDR1 is MNHNS and CDR2 is SASEGT in the germline V gene. CDR3 length: 11 amino acids. V lost 2 bases, J lost 11 bases, and 7 bases lay in between. The CDR3 protein is CASSESGSQHF. CDR3 in DNA: TGTGCCAGCAGTGAATCCGGGTCCCAGCATTTT.

The J gene is TRBJ2-3, the V gene TRBV5-1, with 10 bases identical to TRBD2. The CDR3 totals 16 residues. The V gene end was trimmed by 0 bases and the J gene end by 2 bases; junction bases not matched to a gene: 3. Germline values: CDR1 SGHRS, CDR2 YFSETQ. The CDR3 DNA reads TGCGCCAGCAGCTTGGTAGCGGGGGGAGACACAGATACGCAGTATTTT. Encoded protein: CASSLVAGGDTDTQYF.

The rearrangement links TRBV4-2 to TRBJ2-7; unclear D gene. Between the trimmed V and J ends, which lost 0 bases and 5 bases, there was a span of 8 bases. The CDR3 spans 13 residues. Germline V gene sequence: CDR1 LGHNA, CDR2 YNFKEQ. CDR3 in amino acids: CASSQEGWDEQYF. In DNA form, the CDR3 reads TGTGCCAGCAGCCAAGAGGGCTGGGACGAGCAGTACTTC.

The V and J genes are TRBV4-3 and TRBJ1-3, with 11 bases aligning to TRBD1. There are 15 residues in the CDR3. Germline-derived CDR1 and CDR2 are LGHNA and YSLEER. The ends lost 5 bases at V and 2 bases at J; junction bases unmatched: 2. The CDR3 nucleotides are TGCGCCAGCAGCGTGGGACAGGGGGCTGGAAACACCATATATTTT. Protein product: CASSVGQGAGNTIYF.

This chain connects TRBV7-9 to TRBJ2-2; TRBD1 matches 9 bases. The CDR3 sequence is 16 residues long. In germline, CDR1 is SEHNR, CDR2 FQNEAQ (reference sequence). The V segment lost 7 bases and the J segment 7 bases; nucleotides outside the gene matches: 13. The CDR3 region has the DNA TGTGCCAGCACTACCGGGACGGGACAGGGTAACGGGGAGCTGTTTTTT. Translation: CASTTGTGQGNGELFF.

The V gene is TRBV30, the J gene TRBJ1-5; D is unclear. This CDR3 comprises 14 residues. In germline, CDR1 is GTSNPN, CDR2 SVGIG (reference sequence). Trimming removed 3 bases from V and 4 bases from J, with 13 bases in between. The CDR3 region has the DNA TGTGCCTGGAGCGAGGGAGCATATAATCAGCCCCAGCATTTT. This gives the protein CAWSEGAYNQPQHF.

The rearrangement uses TRBV28 and TRBJ2-7, with D perhaps TRBD2 (5 bases). The CDR3 is 16 amino acids. The ends were cut back, 3 bases at V and 0 bases at J, with 15 bases in the middle. The germline V gene encodes CDR1 MDHEN and CDR2 SYDVKM. The CDR3 bases are TGTGCCAGCAGTTTCGTCCGGGGTCGCTACTCCTACGAGCAGTACTTC. Its translation is CASSFVRGRYSYEQYF.

This clone appeared a single time. The chain recombines TRBV7-8 with TRBJ1-1; TRBD1 is a possible D gene (5 bases). V was clipped by 8 bases and J by 2 bases, with 18 bases between them. CDR1 SGHVS and CDR2 FQNEAQ come from the germline V gene. This CDR3 has 15 residues. CDR3 protein: CASSGGTVRNTEAFF. Written as DNA, the CDR3 is TGTGCCAGCTCGGGGGGGACGGTAAGAAACACTGAAGCTTTCTTT.

The J gene is TRBJ1-1, the V gene TRBV6-6; D gene ambiguous. Germline-derived CDR1 and CDR2 are MNHNY and SVGAGI (reference sequence). V lost 8 bases, J lost 3 bases, and 13 bases lay in between. The CDR3 covers 13 residues. This CDR3 is CASSSGGYTEAFF. The CDR3 DNA reads as TGTGCCAGCTCTTCGGGAGGATACACTGAAGCTTTCTTT.